This T cell receptor beta chain was profiled in a study of T-cell reconstitution after alpha-beta-depleted transplantation in children. As it was prepared, the TCRbeta library received unique molecular identifiers. In TCRdb, the PCR reads were re-called with MiXCR into one record per CDR3 protein. This table holds about 600,000 distinct CDR3 sequences, about 10% found once. This clonotype came up a few times. The CDR3 length is 15 residues. Deletions cut 3 bases from V and 0 bases from J, with 9 bases between. The starting material was PBMCs from the stem cell graft donor, obtained from the stem cell graft. The chain links TRBV12-3 or TRBV12-4 to TRBJ1-3, with D unclear. The receptor comes from a human donor who donated a stem cell graft to a child with acute myeloid leukemia. The chain's CDR3 is CASSFYSSSGNTIYF. For the CDR3, the DNA is TGTGCCAGCAGTTTTTACTCAAGCTCTGGAAACACCATATATTTT.